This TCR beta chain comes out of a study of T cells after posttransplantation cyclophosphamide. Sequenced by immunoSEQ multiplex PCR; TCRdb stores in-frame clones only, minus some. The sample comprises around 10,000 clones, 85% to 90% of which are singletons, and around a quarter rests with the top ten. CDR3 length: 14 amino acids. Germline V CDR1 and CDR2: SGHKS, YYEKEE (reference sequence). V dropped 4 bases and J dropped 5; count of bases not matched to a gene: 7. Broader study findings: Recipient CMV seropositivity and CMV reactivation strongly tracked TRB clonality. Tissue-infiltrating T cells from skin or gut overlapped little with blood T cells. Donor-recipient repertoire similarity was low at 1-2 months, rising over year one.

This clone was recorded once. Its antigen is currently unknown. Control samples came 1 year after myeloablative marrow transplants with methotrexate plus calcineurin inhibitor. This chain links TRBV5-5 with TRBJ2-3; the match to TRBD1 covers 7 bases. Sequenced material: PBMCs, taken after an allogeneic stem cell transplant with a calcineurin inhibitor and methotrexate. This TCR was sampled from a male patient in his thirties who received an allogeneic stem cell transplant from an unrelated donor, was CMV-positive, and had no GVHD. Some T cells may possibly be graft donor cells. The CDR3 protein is CASSADRRIDTQYF. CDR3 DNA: TGTGCCAGCAGCGCGGACAGGAGGATAGATACGCAGTATTTT.